This T cell receptor (beta chain) was recorded in a study of blood T cell repertoires in COVID-19. Sequenced by immunoSEQ multiplex PCR; TCRdb stores in-frame clones only, minus some. The repertoire holds 160,000 or so clones, with around 92% as singletons. The CDR3 runs 13 residues. Germline assignment: CDR1 WNHNN and CDR2 SYGVQD (reference sequence). V shed 3 bases and J shed 1 base, with 6 bases lying between them. The sequence derives from a man between 60 and 75 years old with acute or convalescent COVID-19. The rearrangement joins TRBV10-1 to TRBJ1-2; D gene unclear. Sequenced material: peripheral blood. CDR3 coding DNA: TGCGCCAGCAGTGATGGAGTTAACTATGGCTACACCTTC. Amino acid sequence: CASSDGVNYGYTF.